The clone carrying this T cell receptor (beta chain) was picked up a small number of times. The CDR3 contains 17 residues. Germline CDR1 MNHEY, CDR2 SVGAGI. Trimming left V 2 bases short and J 0 bases short, with 14 bases between. For TCRbeta, the library was prepared with unique molecular identifiers. TCRdb analysed the PCR reads with MiXCR anew, one entry per CDR3 protein. The sample shows about 420,000 distinct CDR3 sequences, about a tenth of them seen only once. The data are from a study of T-cell reconstitution after alpha-beta-depleted transplantation in children. The rearrangement joins TRBV6-5 to TRBJ1-3; D is possibly TRBD1 (5 bases). Sequences were derived from PBMCs from the stem cell graft donor, sampled from the stem cell graft. This sequence originates from a human donor who donated a stem cell graft to a child with acute myeloid leukemia. CDR3 amino acids: CASSYRGGVNSGNTIYF. CDR3 bases: TGTGCCAGCAGTTACAGGGGAGGAGTAAACTCTGGAAACACCATATATTTT.